Shown below are 28 T cell receptor beta chains from a single sample sequenced in a study of CD8+CD57+ T cells in acquired aplastic anemia. Patients selected for sequencing had displayed CD8+CD57+ cell expansion by flow cytometry. CDR3 and TCR beta VDJ profiling relied on genomic DNA as the template. Using its own MiXCR run on the reads, TCRdb lists one record per CDR3 protein. The sample includes about 190,000 distinct CDR3 sequences, 40% to 55% of them seen just once. The material sequenced was sorted CD4+, CD8+, or CD8+CD57+ T cells (not recorded which) from PBMCs. The source of these receptors is a human donor with aplastic anemia.

The chain is built from TRBV24-1 and TRBJ1-2; D not certain. Germline V gene data show CDR1 as KGHDR and CDR2 as SFDVKD. The V end was cut by 5 bases, the J end by 0 bases, with 12 bases between. The CDR3 has 15 amino acids. As DNA, the CDR3 is TGTGCCACCAGTGGTGGGCGGTGGACTAACTATGGCTACACCTTC. Amino acids: CATSGGRWTNYGYTF.

This clonotype was detected many times. The rearrangement uses TRBV7-9 and TRBJ1-2; the D is unclear. Trimming removed 6 bases from V and 5 bases from J, with 7 bases in between. Germline V CDR1 and CDR2: SEHNR, FQNEAQ (reference sequence). The CDR3 is 11 amino acids. CDR3 DNA: TGTGCCAGCAGTATCGATTATGGCTACACCTTC. As protein: CASSIDYGYTF.

This clonotype has just one count. The rearrangement links TRBV10-3 to TRBJ2-1; D gene unclear. Looked up from germline, CDR1 is ENHRY and CDR2 is SYGVKD. There are 12 residues in the CDR3. The ends were cut back, 10 bases at V and 9 bases at J, with 16 bases in the middle. The CDR3 loop reads CATPTGEGEQFF. The CDR3, as DNA: TGTGCCACGCCGACTGGGGAAGGTGAGCAGTTCTTC.

This clonotype occurred once. This sequence may be a read error, since a much larger clone differs from it by one base. This rearrangement joins TRBV6-1 to TRBJ2-7; 7 positions match TRBD2. The CDR3 is 14 amino acids. Germline V CDR1 and CDR2: MNHNS, SASEGT. V shed 7 bases, J shed 2 bases, and the junction held 8 bases outside the gene matches. CDR3 sequence (DNA): TGTGCCAGCACCCGGACTAGGCCCCCCTACGAGCAGTACTTC. This encodes CASTRTRPPYEQYF.

The table lists this clonotype with a count of one. J is TRBJ1-6 and V is TRBV25-1, with 10 bases aligning to TRBD1. Germline V CDR1 and CDR2: MGHDK, SYGVNS. Trimming cost V 8 bases and J 0 bases; bases outside gene matches: 7. The CDR3 sequence is 17 residues long. CDR3 bases: TGTGCCAGCTCAACCCGGACAGGGGGCTCCTATAATTCACCCCTCCACTTT. It yields the protein CASSTRTGGSYNSPLHF.

CDR3 region: CATSRGWQRGGQETQYF. CDR3 nucleotides: TGTGCCACCAGCAGGGGTTGGCAGCGGGGGGGCCAAGAGACCCAGTACTTC. The chain combines TRBV15 with TRBJ2-5, with 10 nucleotides matching TRBD2. The CDR3 loop spans 17 amino acids. Germline assignment: CDR1 LNHNV and CDR2 YYDKDF (reference sequence). Trimming took 3 bases from V and 1 from J; bases not matched to a gene: 8.

In this sample, this clonotype turned up a few times. The V gene is TRBV7-3, the J gene TRBJ2-1, with D uncertain. The germline V and J ends were trimmed by 3 bases and 7 bases, with 7 bases remaining between them. The length of the CDR3 is 12 residues. Germline V CDR1 and CDR2: SGHTA, FQGTGA. CDR3 in amino acids: CASSFGINEQFF. As DNA, the CDR3 is TGTGCCAGCAGCTTCGGAATAAATGAGCAGTTCTTC.

There are a few counts of this clonotype. The chain joins TRBV7-9 to TRBJ2-7; 8 bases line up with TRBD1. The CDR3 spans 14 residues. Germline CDR1 and CDR2: SEHNR and FQNEAQ (reference sequence). V gave up 0 bases and J gave up 5 bases; unmatched junction bases: 3. CDR3 protein: CASSLAPRGHEQYF. The CDR3 DNA reads TGTGCCAGCAGCTTAGCGCCCAGGGGGCACGAGCAGTACTTC.

This clonotype has only a few counts. The chain links TRBV25-1 to TRBJ1-5; 9 bases map to TRBD1. Germline V CDR1 and CDR2: MGHDK, SYGVNS. Unmatched junction bases numbered 5, after V lost 3 bases and J lost 5 bases. CDR3 length: 15 residues. The CDR3 sequence is CASSDPRQGDQPQHF. In nucleotides, the CDR3 is TGTGCCAGCAGTGATCCGAGACAGGGGGATCAGCCCCAGCATTTT.

The V gene is TRBV6-1, the J gene TRBJ2-7; 10 bases are a match to TRBD1. V lost 8 bases, J lost 5 bases, and 0 bases stayed unmatched. Germline CDR1 is MNHNS and CDR2 is SASEGT. The CDR3 is 11 residues long. The DNA of the CDR3 is TGTGCCAGCGGGACAGGGGACGAGCAGTACTTC. Encoded protein: CASGTGDEQYF.

The J gene is TRBJ2-7, the V gene TRBV10-3, with 7 bases that match TRBD1. The V and J ends lost 5 bases and 6 bases, in that order; junction bases with no gene match: 10. Germline-derived CDR1 and CDR2 are ENHRY and SYGVKD. CDR3 size: 14 residues. The DNA of the CDR3 is TGTGCCATCAGTTTTTCAGGGGGTCTCGGCGAGCAGTACTTC. Translating it yields CAISFSGGLGEQYF.

The V gene is TRBV5-5, the J gene TRBJ2-3; no clear D gene. The CDR3 consists of 15 residues. Germline CDR1 and CDR2: SGHKS and YYEKEE (reference sequence). Deletions cut 0 bases from V and 4 bases from J, with 12 bases between. The CDR3 coding sequence is TGTGCCAGCAGCTTGGAGCCCCTAAACGCAGATACGCAGTATTTT. Translating it yields CASSLEPLNADTQYF.

This clonotype was seen more than once but under ten times. V usage is TRBV19 and J usage is TRBJ2-5; 9 bases are a match to TRBD2. V shed 2 bases, J shed 2 bases, and the junction held 6 bases outside the gene matches. Germline V gene data show CDR1 as LNHDA and CDR2 as SQIVND (reference sequence). The CDR3 sequence is 16 residues long. The CDR3 DNA is TGTGCCAGTAGTATAATCCCAGCGGGAGGACAAGAGACCCAGTACTTC. Translating gives CASSIIPAGGQETQYF.

The sample holds many counts of this clonotype. The rearrangement uses TRBV19 and TRBJ1-5; no clear D gene. Trimming pared 6 bases from V and 4 bases from J, leaving 10 bases between. The CDR3 totals 13 residues. In germline, CDR1 is LNHDA, CDR2 SQIVND (reference sequence). The CDR3 DNA follows: TGTGCCAGTAGATCCTGGGAGAATCAGCCCCAGCATTTT. The encoded protein is CASRSWENQPQHF.

The CDR3 DNA reads as TGTGCCAGCAGCATGGCTGCTAGCGGCCAAGAGACCCAGTACTTC. This encodes CASSMAASGQETQYF. J is TRBJ2-5 and V is TRBV5-5; TRBD2 matches 7 bases. The germline V gene has CDR1 SGHKS and CDR2 YYEKEE (reference sequence). V gave up 4 bases and J gave up 1 base; unmatched junction bases: 7. This CDR3 has 15 amino acids.

This clonotype was picked up many times. This chain connects TRBV11-3 to TRBJ2-5; D is possibly TRBD2 (6 bases). Trimming removed 5 bases from V and 5 bases from J, with 15 bases in between. The CDR3 is 14 amino acids. The germline V gene has CDR1 SGHNT and CDR2 YENEEA. The CDR3 DNA reads as TGTGCCAGCAGCATGAGGAGGGTGGGCGAGACCCAGTACTTC. Its translation is CASSMRRVGETQYF.

This clonotype was detected many times. The chain joins TRBV5-1 to TRBJ2-1, with TRBD1 as a possible D gene (5 bases). Looked up from germline, CDR1 is SGHRS and CDR2 is YFSETQ. This CDR3 has 16 amino acids. V was trimmed by 0 bases and J by 3 bases, leaving 13 bases between them. This CDR3 is CASSLEGQDHYNEQFF. The CDR3 DNA is TGCGCCAGCAGCTTGGAAGGACAAGATCACTACAATGAGCAGTTCTTC.

This clonotype was counted ten times or more. The chain carries TRBV7-2 and TRBJ2-3; 8 bases line up with TRBD2. The CDR3 has 14 amino acids. V dropped 5 bases and J dropped 4; count of bases not matched to a gene: 5. Germline V gene data show CDR1 as SGHTA and CDR2 as FQGNSA. CDR3 region: CASSQAGVPDTQYF. The CDR3 nucleotides are TGTGCCAGCAGCCAAGCGGGAGTCCCAGATACGCAGTATTTT.

V is TRBV9 and J is TRBJ2-5; perhaps TRBD2 as D (5 bases). Deletions cut 3 bases from V and 2 bases from J, with 23 bases between. CDR1 is SGDLS, CDR2 YYNGEE, per germline. CDR3 length equals 18 residues. Here the CDR3 reads CASSGRIRTNPQQETQYF. The CDR3, as DNA: TGTGCCAGCAGCGGGAGGATTCGAACTAACCCTCAACAAGAGACCCAGTACTTC.

The V and J genes are TRBV9 and TRBJ2-7; tentative D call: TRBD2 (5 bases). This CDR3 is built from 15 residues. Trimming shortened V by 0 bases and J by 0 bases, and 10 bases separated the two germline ends. Per the germline V gene, CDR1 is SGDLS and CDR2 is YYNGEE. The CDR3 loop reads CASSVGSGSSYEQYF. The CDR3 DNA follows: TGTGCCAGCAGCGTAGGGTCGGGAAGCTCCTACGAGCAGTACTTC.

As concerns this clonotype: Possible read error: a much larger clone is one base away. The J gene is TRBJ2-3, the V gene TRBV12-3 or TRBV12-4, with D possibly being TRBD2 (5 bases). The CDR3 is 14 amino acids. The CDR3 DNA is TGTGCCGGCAGTCTACGGACTAGCACAGATACGCAGTATTTT. Translating gives CAGSLRTSTDTQYF.

The chain combines TRBV7-8 with TRBJ1-1, with D uncertain. V lost 5 bases, J lost 3 bases, and 7 bases lay in between. The CDR3 is 12 residues long. Germline CDR1 SGHVS, CDR2 FQNEAQ. CDR3 sequence reads: CASSHEYTEAFF. CDR3 in DNA: TGTGCCAGCAGCCACGAGTACACTGAAGCTTTCTTT.

In its sample, this clonotype was seen many times. The V call is TRBV29-1, the J call TRBJ2-7, with D perhaps TRBD1 (6 bases). The ends were cut back, 7 bases at V and 3 bases at J, with 10 bases in the middle. Germline values: CDR1 SQVTM, CDR2 ANQGSEA. The CDR3 extends over 11 amino acids. The CDR3 DNA reads TGCAGCGGGGGACAAGACTACGAGCAGTACTTC. It codes for CSGGQDYEQYF.

This clonotype occurred many times. The V gene is TRBV2, the J gene TRBJ2-2, with D possibly matching TRBD2 (6 bases). The V and J ends lost 7 bases and 1 base respectively, with 13 bases between them. This CDR3 region has 15 residues. Per the germline V gene, CDR1 is SNHLY and CDR2 is FYNNEI. CDR3 nucleotide sequence: TGTGCCAGCACCTCGGGACTTGTGAACACCGGGGAGCTGTTTTTT. Translated, it gives CASTSGLVNTGELFF.

This clonotype was seen a handful of times. V usage is TRBV24-1 and J usage is TRBJ2-3, with 7 positions matching TRBD1. V shed 4 bases, J shed 1 base, and the junction held 4 bases outside the gene matches. The CDR3 length is 15 residues. CDR1 and CDR2 (germline): KGHDR, SFDVKD. CDR3 loop: CATSERQGGTDTQYF. In DNA, the CDR3 is TGTGCCACCAGTGAAAGACAGGGAGGCACAGATACGCAGTATTTT.

V and J are TRBV24-1 and TRBJ2-3, with D possibly matching TRBD2 (5 bases). CDR3 length: 15 residues. Germline CDR1 reads KGHDR; CDR2 reads SFDVKD. Trimming cost V 3 bases and J 0 bases, with 9 bases left between them. This chain's CDR3 is CATSDDSVSTDTQYF. DNA of the CDR3: TGTGCCACCAGTGATGATAGCGTAAGCACAGATACGCAGTATTTT.

This clonotype was counted a single time. V gene TRBV7-9 combines with J gene TRBJ1-1; D is unclear. The V gene's germline CDR1 is SEHNR and CDR2 FQNEAQ (reference sequence). Trimming shortened V by 9 bases and J by 1 base, and 9 bases separated the two germline ends. The CDR3 spans 12 residues. Here the CDR3 reads CASPDPNTEAFF. For the CDR3, the DNA is TGTGCCAGTCCGGACCCGAACACTGAAGCTTTCTTT.

The V and J genes are TRBV20-1 and TRBJ2-7; TRBD2 matches 11 bases. This CDR3 has 14 residues. Germline trimming cut 5 bases from V and 5 bases from J; bases unmatched to any gene: 8. Germline-derived CDR1 and CDR2 are DFQATT and SNEGSKA (reference sequence). This CDR3 is CSAQTLTSGDEQYF. The CDR3, as DNA: TGCAGTGCTCAAACGTTGACTAGCGGGGACGAGCAGTACTTC.